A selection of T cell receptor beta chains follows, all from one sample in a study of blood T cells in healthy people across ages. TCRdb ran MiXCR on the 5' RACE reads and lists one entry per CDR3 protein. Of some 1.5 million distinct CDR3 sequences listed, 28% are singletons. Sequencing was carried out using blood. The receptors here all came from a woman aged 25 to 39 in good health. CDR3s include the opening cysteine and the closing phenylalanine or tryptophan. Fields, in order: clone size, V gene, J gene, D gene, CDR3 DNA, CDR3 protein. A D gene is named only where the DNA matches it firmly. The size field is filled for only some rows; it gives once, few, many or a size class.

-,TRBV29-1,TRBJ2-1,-,TGCAGAACCAGCGCGGGGGCCCACTACAATGAGCAGTTCTTC,CRTSAGAHYNEQFF
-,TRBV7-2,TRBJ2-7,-,TGTGCCAGCAGCTCGCCAGAGGACAGCTACAATGAGCAGTACTTC,CASSSPEDSYNEQYF
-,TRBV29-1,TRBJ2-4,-,TGCAGCGTTGGCGCAAATGCAGGTTTC,CSVGANAGF
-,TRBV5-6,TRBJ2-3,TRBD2,TGTGCCAGCAGCTTGGAACTAGCGGGGACTACTAGCACAGATACGCAGTATTTT,CASSLELAGTTSTDTQYF
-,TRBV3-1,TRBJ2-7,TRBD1,TGTGCCAGCAGCCGACAGGGGGGAGCCCACGAGCAGTACTTC,CASSRQGGAHEQYF
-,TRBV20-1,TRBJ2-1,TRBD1,TGCAGTGCTCCGACAGGGGGCTCCTACAGCAATGAGCAGTTCTTC,CSAPTGGSYSNEQFF
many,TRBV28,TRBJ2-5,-,TGTGCCACCTCACAGGGCTTGAAAGAGACCCAGTACTTC,CATSQGLKETQYF
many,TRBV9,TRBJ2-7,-,TGTGCCAGCAGCGTAGCGGGCGGGAATTACTACGAGCAGTACTTC,CASSVAGGNYYEQYF
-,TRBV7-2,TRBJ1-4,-,TGTGCCAGCAGCCCTGGTAAGGGGCGGGGTGAAAAACTGTTTTTT,CASSPGKGRGEKLFF
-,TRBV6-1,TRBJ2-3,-,TGTGCCAGCAGCTGGGAGACAGGAGATACGCAGTATTTT,CASSWETGDTQYF
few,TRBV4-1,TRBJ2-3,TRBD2,TGCGCCAGCAGCCCACGGAACTTCGGGGGGACAGATACGCAGTATTTT,CASSPRNFGGTDTQYF
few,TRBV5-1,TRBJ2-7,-,TGCGCCCGCAGCTTGGGACTGTTCAACTACGAGCAGTACTTC,CARSLGLFNYEQYF
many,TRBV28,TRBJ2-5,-,TGTGCCAGCAGCCTCATGGGTTGGAGGGAGACCCAGTACTTC,CASSLMGWRETQYF
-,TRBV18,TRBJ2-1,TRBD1,TGTGCCAGCTCATGGGACAGGTCTAGTGAGCAGTTCTTC,CASSWDRSSEQFF
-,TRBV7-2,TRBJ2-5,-,TGTGCCAGCAGCTTAGTCCCCTCGACCTTGTACTTC,CASSLVPSTLYF
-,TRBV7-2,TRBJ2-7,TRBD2,TGTGCCAGCAGCTTAGCCATAGCGGGGGGGATCTACGAGCAGTACTTC,CASSLAIAGGIYEQYF
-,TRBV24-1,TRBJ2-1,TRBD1,TGTGCCACCAGGGGGACAGGGGGCTTCGATGAGCAGTTCTTC,CATRGTGGFDEQFF
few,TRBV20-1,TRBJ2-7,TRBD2,TGCAGTTCTGGACTAGAAGGACGCGAGCAGTACTTC,CSSGLEGREQYF
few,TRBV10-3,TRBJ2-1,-,TGTGCCATCAGTGAGTTTCGACAGATCGATGAGCAGTTCTTC,CAISEFRQIDEQFF
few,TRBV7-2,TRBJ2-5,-,TGTGCCAGCAGCTTAGTCCGGGCGTCTGGGCAAGAGACCCAGTACTTC,CASSLVRASGQETQYF
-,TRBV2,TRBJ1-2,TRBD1,TGTACCAGCAGTGATCCTGGACAGGGGAGCTATGGCTACACCTTC,CTSSDPGQGSYGYTF
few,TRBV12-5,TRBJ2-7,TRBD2,TGTGCTAGTGCCCCCCCCGGGCTAGCGGGGGGATCCTACGAGCAGTACTTC,CASAPPGLAGGSYEQYF
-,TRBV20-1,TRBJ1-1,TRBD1,TGCAGTGCTAGAGATATTACAGGGGATGGAGCTTTCTTT,CSARDITGDGAFF
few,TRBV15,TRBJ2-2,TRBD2,TGTGCCACCAGCAGGCGACTAGCGGGAGTATTAGGGGAGCTGTTTTTT,CATSRRLAGVLGELFF
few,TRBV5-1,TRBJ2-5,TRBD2,TGCGCCAGCAGCCTAGACCGAGGACTAGCGGGAGGAAGGGCCCAGTACTTC,CASSLDRGLAGGRAQYF
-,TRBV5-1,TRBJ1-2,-,TGCGCCAGCAGGGAATCACAGTTACTGGGTGGCTACACCTTC,CASRESQLLGGYTF
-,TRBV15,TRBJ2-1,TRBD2,TGTGCCACCAGCGGGGAGGGCCGAAACAATGAGCAGTTCTTC,CATSGEGRNNEQFF
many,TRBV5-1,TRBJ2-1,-,TGCGCCAGCAGCTTGGTGGCCATTAACAATGAGCAGTTCTTC,CASSLVAINNEQFF
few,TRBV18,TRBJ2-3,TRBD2,TGTGCCAGCTCACGCACACCGGGAGGGACCACAGATACGCAGTATTTT,CASSRTPGGTTDTQYF
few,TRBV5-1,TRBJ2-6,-,TGCGCCAGCAGCTTAGGGTTCGGGGCCAACGTCCTGACTTTC,CASSLGFGANVLTF
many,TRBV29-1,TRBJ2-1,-,TGCAGCGTTGATCGTTTGGAATTCAATGAGCAGTTCTTC,CSVDRLEFNEQFF
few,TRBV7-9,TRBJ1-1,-,TGTGCCAGCAGCTTCGGGGGAGAAGGTGAAGCTTTCTTT,CASSFGGEGEAFF
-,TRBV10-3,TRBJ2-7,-,TGTGCCATCCGGGGTTCCTCCTACGGGCAGTACTTC,CAIRGSSYGQYF
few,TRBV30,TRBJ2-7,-,TGTGCCTGGAAGGACACCTACTACGAGCAGTACTTC,CAWKDTYYEQYF
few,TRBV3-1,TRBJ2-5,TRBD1,TGTGCCAGCAGCCGCCGGGACAGAGCAGAGACCCAGTACTTC,CASSRRDRAETQYF
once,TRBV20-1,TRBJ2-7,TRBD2,TGCAGTGCCCCGACTAGCGGACACAATGAGCAGTACTTC,CSAPTSGHNEQYF
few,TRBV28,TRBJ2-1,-,TGTGCCGTCGGCAGCAATGAGCAGTTCTTC,CAVGSNEQFF
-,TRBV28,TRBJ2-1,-,TGTGCCAGCAGTTTCGGTAGACAGGGACTCTACAATGAGCAGTTCTTC,CASSFGRQGLYNEQFF
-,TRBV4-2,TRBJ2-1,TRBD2,TGTGCCAGCAGCCAAGAGGGACTAGCGGGGGGCTCCTACAATGAGCAGTTCTTC,CASSQEGLAGGSYNEQFF
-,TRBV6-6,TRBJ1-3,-,TGTGCCAGCAGATCCTCTTCAGGGACCCACTCTGGAAACACCATATATTTT,CASRSSSGTHSGNTIYF
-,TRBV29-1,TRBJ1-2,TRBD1,TGCAGCGTTTCGGCGGGAACACAGGGGAATGGCTACACCTTC,CSVSAGTQGNGYTF
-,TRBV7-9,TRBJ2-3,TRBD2,TGTGCCAGCAGCAGGGGTAGCGGGAGCCTGATAGATACGCAGTATTTT,CASSRGSGSLIDTQYF
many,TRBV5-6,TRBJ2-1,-,TGTGCCAGCAGCTTGGCCCCAAGAACCTACAATGAGCAGTTCTTC,CASSLAPRTYNEQFF
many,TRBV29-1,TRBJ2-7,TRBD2,TGCAGCGTTGAGACTAGCGCGTACGAGCAGTACTTC,CSVETSAYEQYF
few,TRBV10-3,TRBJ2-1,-,TGTGCCACCAGTGCGTATTCTGGTCAAAGCTCCTACAATGAGCAGTTCTTC,CATSAYSGQSSYNEQFF
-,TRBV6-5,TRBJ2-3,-,TGTGCCAGCCATAAAGTGGGCGGGATCACAGATACGCAGTATTTT,CASHKVGGITDTQYF
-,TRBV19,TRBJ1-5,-,TGTGCCAGTAGTATACTGAGGAAAACATACAATCAGCCCCAGCATTTT,CASSILRKTYNQPQHF
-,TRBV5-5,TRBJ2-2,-,TGTGCCAGCAGCTCGCCCACATGGAACACCGGGGAGCTGTTTTTT,CASSSPTWNTGELFF
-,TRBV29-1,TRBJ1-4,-,TGCAGCGTCGGGGACCGAAATGAAAAACTGTTTTTT,CSVGDRNEKLFF
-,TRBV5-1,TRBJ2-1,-,TGCGCCAGCAGCTTGCGTCCGAAGCGGGCAGGCTACAATGGGCAGTTCTTC,CASSLRPKRAGYNGQFF